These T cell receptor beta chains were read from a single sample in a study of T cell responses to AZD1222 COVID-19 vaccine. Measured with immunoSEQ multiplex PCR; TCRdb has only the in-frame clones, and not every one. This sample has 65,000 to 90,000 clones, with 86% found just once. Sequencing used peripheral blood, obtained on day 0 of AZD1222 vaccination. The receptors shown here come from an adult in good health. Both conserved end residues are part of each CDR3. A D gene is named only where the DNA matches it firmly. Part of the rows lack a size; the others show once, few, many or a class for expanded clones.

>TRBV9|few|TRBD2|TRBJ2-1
CASSVRGGLAGNEQFF
TGTGCCAGCAGCGTACGCGGGGGACTAGCGGGCAATGAGCAGTTCTTC
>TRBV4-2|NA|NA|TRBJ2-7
CASSRDFLYEQYF
TGTGCCAGCAGCAGAGACTTTCTCTACGAGCAGTACTTC
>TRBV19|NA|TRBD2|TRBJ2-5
CASSDVAGGQETQYF
TGTGCCAGTAGTGACGTAGCGGGAGGTCAAGAGACCCAGTACTTC
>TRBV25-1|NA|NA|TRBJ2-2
CASSEWGEVNGELFF
TGTGCCAGCAGTGAATGGGGGGAAGTTAACGGGGAGCTGTTTTTT
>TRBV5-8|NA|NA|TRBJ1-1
CASSVRGYGNTEAFF
TGTGCCAGCAGCGTCCGGGGTTATGGGAACACTGAAGCTTTCTTT
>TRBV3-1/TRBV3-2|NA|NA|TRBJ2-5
CASSPYGRNQETQYF
TGTGCCAGCAGCCCCTATGGACGGAACCAAGAGACCCAGTACTTC
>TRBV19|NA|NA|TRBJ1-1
CASSQGANTEAFF
TGTGCCAGTAGCCAGGGTGCGAACACTGAAGCTTTCTTT
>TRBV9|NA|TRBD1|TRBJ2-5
CASSPGTDGETQYF
TGTGCCAGCAGCCCCGGGACAGATGGAGAGACCCAGTACTTC
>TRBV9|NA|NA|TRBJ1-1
CASHSEGTEAFF
TGTGCCAGCCATTCGGAGGGCACTGAAGCTTTCTTT
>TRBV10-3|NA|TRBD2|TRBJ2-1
CAISVEGGVFGEQFF
TGTGCCATCAGTGTAGAGGGAGGGGTTTTCGGTGAGCAGTTCTTC
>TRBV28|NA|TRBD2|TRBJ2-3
CASGVRLAGGPDTQYF
TGTGCCAGCGGAGTTAGACTAGCGGGGGGCCCAGATACGCAGTATTTT
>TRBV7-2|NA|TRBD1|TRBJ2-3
CASRGTEYTDTQYF
TGTGCCAGCAGGGGGACAGAATACACAGATACGCAGTATTTT
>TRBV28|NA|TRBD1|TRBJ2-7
CASSGARGQASYEQYF
TGTGCCAGCAGTGGGGCCCGGGGACAGGCCTCCTACGAGCAGTACTTC
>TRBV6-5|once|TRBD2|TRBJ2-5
CASSTPTSTQETQYF
TGTGCCAGCAGTACCCCGACTAGCACACAAGAGACCCAGTACTTC
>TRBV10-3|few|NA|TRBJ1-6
CAIRVKSNSPLHF
TGTGCCATCAGGGTAAAGAGTAATTCACCCCTCCACTTT
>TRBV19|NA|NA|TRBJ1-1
CASRSSRVNTEAFF
TGTGCCAGTAGATCCTCCCGGGTAAACACTGAAGCTTTCTTT
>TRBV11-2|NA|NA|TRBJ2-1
CASSSRSNEQFF
TGTGCCAGCAGCTCTAGGAGCAATGAGCAGTTCTTC
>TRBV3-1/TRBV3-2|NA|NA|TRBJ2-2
CASSLRLLGDTGELFF
TGTGCCAGCAGCCTACGACTCCTGGGGGACACCGGGGAGCTGTTTTTT
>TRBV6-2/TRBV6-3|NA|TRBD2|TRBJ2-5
CASSPGLADQETQYF
TGTGCCAGCAGCCCGGGACTAGCGGACCAAGAGACCCAGTACTTC
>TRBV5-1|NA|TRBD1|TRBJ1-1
CASSLGGQGLLNTEAFF
TGCGCCAGCAGCTTGGGGGGACAGGGCCTCCTGAACACTGAAGCTTTCTTT
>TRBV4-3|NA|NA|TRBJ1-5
CASSQDFGGNQPQHF
TGCGCCAGCAGCCAAGATTTTGGCGGAAATCAGCCCCAGCATTTT
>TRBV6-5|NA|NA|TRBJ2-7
CASTLAPSSYEQYF
TGTGCCAGCACCCTTGCACCCAGCTCCTACGAGCAGTACTTC
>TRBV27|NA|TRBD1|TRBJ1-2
CASTAERGPYGYTF
TGTGCCAGCACCGCGGAGAGGGGGCCCTATGGCTACACCTTC
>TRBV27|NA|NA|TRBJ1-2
CASSLSPDGTLYGYTF
TGTGCCAGCAGTTTATCCCCGGACGGGACCCTCTATGGCTACACCTTC
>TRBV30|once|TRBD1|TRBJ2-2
CALGQGAVTGELFF
TGTGCCTTGGGACAGGGGGCTGTTACCGGGGAGCTGTTTTTT